Below, one T cell receptor beta chain is given with its context. What it binds is unknown. This specimen belongs to a study of early T cells in non-severe SARS-CoV-2 infection. Whole-study context: Sequenced bulk RNA came from whole blood that was unsorted, and chains were unpaired. Study findings and constraints: Reliance on VDJdb matching favored anti-spike CD8 responses; private and CD4 specificities were missed.

Attachment of unique molecular identifiers was made to individual cDNA molecules. TCRdb analysed the 5' RACE reads with MiXCR anew, one entry per CDR3 protein. Here the sample spans approximately 69,000 distinct CDR3 sequences, less than 15% being singletons. This CDR3 spans 13 amino acids. Germline CDR1 and CDR2: WSHSY and SAAADI. V was clipped by 6 bases and J by 4 bases; unmatched bases: 3. The sequence was collected from an adult who was a healthcare worker with PCR-confirmed SARS-CoV-2 infection or an uninfected control (not recorded which). What was sequenced was whole blood. The rearrangement joins TRBV10-2 to TRBJ1-3, with 7 bases that match TRBD1. CDR3 nucleotides: TGCGCCAGCAGCTGGGACAGCGGAAACACCATATATTTT. Protein sequence: CASSWDSGNTIYF.